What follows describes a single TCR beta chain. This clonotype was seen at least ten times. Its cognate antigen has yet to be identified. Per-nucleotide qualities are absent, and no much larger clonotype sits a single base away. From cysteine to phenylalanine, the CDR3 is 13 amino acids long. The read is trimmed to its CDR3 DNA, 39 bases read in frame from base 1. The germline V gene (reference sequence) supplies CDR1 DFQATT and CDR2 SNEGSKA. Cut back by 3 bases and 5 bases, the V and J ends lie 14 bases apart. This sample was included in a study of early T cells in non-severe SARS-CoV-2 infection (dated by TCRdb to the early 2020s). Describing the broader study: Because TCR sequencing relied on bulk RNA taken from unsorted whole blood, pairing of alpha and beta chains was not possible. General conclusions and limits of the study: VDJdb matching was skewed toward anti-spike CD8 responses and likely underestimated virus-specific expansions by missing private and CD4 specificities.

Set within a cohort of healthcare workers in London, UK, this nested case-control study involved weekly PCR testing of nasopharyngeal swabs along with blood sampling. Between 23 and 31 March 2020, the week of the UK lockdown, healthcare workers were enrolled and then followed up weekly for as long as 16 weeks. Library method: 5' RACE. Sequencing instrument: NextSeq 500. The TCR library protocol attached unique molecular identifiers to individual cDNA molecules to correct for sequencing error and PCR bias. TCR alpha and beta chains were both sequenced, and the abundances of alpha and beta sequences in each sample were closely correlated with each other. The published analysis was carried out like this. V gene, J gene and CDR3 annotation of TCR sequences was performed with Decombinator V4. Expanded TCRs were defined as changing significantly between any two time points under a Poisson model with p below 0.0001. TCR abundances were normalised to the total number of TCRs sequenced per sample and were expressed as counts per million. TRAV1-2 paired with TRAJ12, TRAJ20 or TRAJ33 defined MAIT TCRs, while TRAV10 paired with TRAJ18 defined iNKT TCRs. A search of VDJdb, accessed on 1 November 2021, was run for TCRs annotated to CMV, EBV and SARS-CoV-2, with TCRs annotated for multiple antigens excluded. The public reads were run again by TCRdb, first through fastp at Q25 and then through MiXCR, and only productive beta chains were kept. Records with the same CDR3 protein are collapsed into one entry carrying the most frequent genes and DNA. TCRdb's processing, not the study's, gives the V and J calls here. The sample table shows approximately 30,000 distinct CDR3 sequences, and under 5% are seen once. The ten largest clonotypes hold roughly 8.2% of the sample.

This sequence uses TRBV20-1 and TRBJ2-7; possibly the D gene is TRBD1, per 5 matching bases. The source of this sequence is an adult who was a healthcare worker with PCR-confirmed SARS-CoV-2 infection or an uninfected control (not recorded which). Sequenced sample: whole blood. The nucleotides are TGCAGTGCTAGGGACACCCCGCTGCACGAGCAGTACTTC. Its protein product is CSARDTPLHEQYF.